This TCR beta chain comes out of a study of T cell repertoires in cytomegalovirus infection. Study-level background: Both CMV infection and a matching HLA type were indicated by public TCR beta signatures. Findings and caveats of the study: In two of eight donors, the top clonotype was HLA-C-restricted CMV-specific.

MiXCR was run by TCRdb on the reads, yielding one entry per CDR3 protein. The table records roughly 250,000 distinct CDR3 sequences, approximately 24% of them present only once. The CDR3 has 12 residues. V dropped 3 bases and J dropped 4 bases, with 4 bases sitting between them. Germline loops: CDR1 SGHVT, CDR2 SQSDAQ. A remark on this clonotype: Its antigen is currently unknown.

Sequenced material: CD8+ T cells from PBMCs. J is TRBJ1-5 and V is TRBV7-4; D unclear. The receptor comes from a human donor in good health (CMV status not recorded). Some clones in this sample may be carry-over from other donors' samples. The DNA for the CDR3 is TGTGCCAGCAGCTTCCCGAATCAGCCCCAGCATTTT. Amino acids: CASSFPNQPQHF.